The clone carrying this T cell receptor (beta chain) was detected only once. The V segment lost 3 bases and the J segment 6 bases; nucleotides outside the gene matches: 7. The CDR3 contains 14 residues. The germline V gene has CDR1 MDHEN and CDR2 SYDVKM. The table came from immunoSEQ multiplex PCR; TCRdb's copy has only in-frame clones and leaves some out. Of around 600,000 clones in the sample, approximately 96% were seen once. Terminally differentiated effector memory CD45RA+ cells were excluded by CCR7 positive selection of CD45RO-negative cells. This record belongs to a study of shared clonotypes between healthy human individuals.

Sequencing was carried out using naive CD8+ T cells sorted from blood. The J gene is TRBJ1-1, the V gene TRBV28, with 7 bases lining up with TRBD1. The receptor was derived from a woman in her twenties or thirties in good health. This CDR3 is CASSLQGDLAEAFF. The CDR3 DNA reads as TGTGCCAGCAGTTTGCAGGGGGATCTTGCTGAAGCTTTCTTT.